One and the same sample provided the 22 T cell receptor beta chains below, sequenced in a study of T cells after yellow fever vaccination. TCRdb re-called the 5' RACE reads through MiXCR, storing one row per CDR3 protein. The repertoire holds about 330,000 distinct CDR3 sequences, over 3.5% seen once, with 20% to 25% in the top ten. Sequencing was performed on PBMCs, taken 5 days after the yellow fever booster vaccination. These receptors originate from a man aged 18 to 29 who received the YFV17D yellow fever vaccine.

This clonotype was picked up many times. The V call is TRBV4-2, the J call TRBJ1-2; no definite D call. Germline loops: CDR1 LGHNA, CDR2 YNFKEQ. The CDR3 length is 14 residues. V was cut by 0 bases and J by 3 bases, with 8 bases left in between. CDR3: CASSQDRGDYGYTF. CDR3 nucleotide sequence: TGTGCCAGCAGCCAAGATCGCGGGGACTATGGCTACACCTTC.

The V gene is TRBV29-1, the J gene TRBJ2-6; no clear D. In germline, CDR1 is SQVTM, CDR2 ANQGSEA. V was shortened by 7 bases and J by 0 bases, with 4 bases between the two germline ends. The CDR3 sequence is 12 residues long. This chain's CDR3 is CSAYSGANVLTF. The CDR3 bases are TGCAGCGCATACTCTGGGGCCAACGTCCTGACTTTC.

The chain recombines TRBV5-6 with TRBJ2-5, with 10 nucleotides matching TRBD1. Germline CDR1 reads SGHDT; CDR2 reads YYEEEE. The CDR3 has 16 amino acids. The ends lost 3 bases at V and 4 bases at J; junction bases unmatched: 9. The CDR3 coding sequence is TGTGCCAGCAGCTCACCGGGGGACAGGGGTTCAGAGACCCAGTACTTC. Residues: CASSSPGDRGSETQYF.

The V and J genes are TRBV20-1 and TRBJ2-4; a possible D gene is TRBD2 (5 bases). Trimming cost V 6 bases and J 6 bases, with 12 bases left between them. This CDR3 is built from 12 residues. Per the germline V gene, CDR1 is DFQATT and CDR2 is SNEGSKA (reference sequence). The CDR3 loop reads CSAGLGSNIQYF. The CDR3 DNA reads TGCAGTGCAGGACTGGGGTCAAACATTCAGTACTTC.

The CDR3 reads CASSPTLRGRNQETQYF. In DNA, the CDR3 is TGTGCCAGCAGCCCAACCCTCAGGGGGCGCAACCAAGAGACCCAGTACTTC. This chain links TRBV11-1 with TRBJ2-5; TRBD1 matches at 8 bases. Germline CDR1 and CDR2: SGHAT and FQDESV (reference sequence). V was pared by 5 bases and J by 0 bases, with 11 bases of the junction left unmatched. The CDR3 length is 17 residues.

This clonotype was detected a few times. The CDR3 DNA sequence: TGTGCCAGCAGTGAAGCGCTCTCACTAGCGGGCAACGGGGAGACCCAGTACTTC. It translates to CASSEALSLAGNGETQYF. The J gene is TRBJ2-5, the V gene TRBV6-1; the match to TRBD2 covers 9 bases. Germline-derived CDR1 and CDR2 are MNHNS and SASEGT. Trimming at V came to 0 bases and at J to 5 bases, leaving 13 bases not matched to a gene. The CDR3 is made up of 18 amino acids.

Ten or more counts support this clonotype. The genes are TRBV20-1 and TRBJ2-5; D might be TRBD1 or TRBD2, each matching 6 bases. Germline CDR1 DFQATT, CDR2 SNEGSKA (reference sequence). The CDR3 is 14 amino acids. Trimming left V 0 bases short and J 5 bases short, with 13 bases between. As DNA, the CDR3 is TGCAGTGCTAGAGAACAGGGACTTTCGGAGACCCAGTACTTC. Its protein product is CSAREQGLSETQYF.

V and J are TRBV4-3 and TRBJ2-3; 7 bases are a match to TRBD1. V trimming: 0 bases; J trimming: 1 base; junction bases outside the gene matches: 4. Germline lookup yields CDR1 LGHNA and CDR2 YSLEER. The CDR3 consists of 16 residues. For the CDR3, the DNA is TGCGCCAGCAGCCAAGATAACAGGGGTCGCACAGATACGCAGTATTTT. Protein product: CASSQDNRGRTDTQYF.

This clonotype came up a few times. V usage is TRBV12-3 or TRBV12-4 and J usage is TRBJ2-5; TRBD2 aligns across 7 bases. Trimming cost V 4 bases and J 4 bases; bases outside gene matches: 3. The CDR3 length is 13 residues. CDR3 in DNA: TGTGCCAGCAGTTCCGGGGAGGGAGAGACCCAGTACTTC. Amino acid sequence: CASSSGEGETQYF.

The CDR3 DNA is TGCGCCAGCAGCTTTGAGGGACGAGGCGGAAATTCACCCCTCCACTTT. Translation gives CASSFEGRGGNSPLHF. V and J are TRBV5-1 and TRBJ1-6; D may be TRBD1 (5 bases). This CDR3 comprises 16 residues. Looked up from germline, CDR1 is SGHRS and CDR2 is YFSETQ. Trimming cost V 2 bases and J 7 bases, with 16 bases left between them.

This clonotype was seen many times. The chain joins TRBV7-2 to TRBJ2-6; D is ambiguous. The V gene lost 0 bases and the J gene lost 0 bases, with 3 bases spanning the gap. CDR3 length equals 15 residues. Germline CDR1 reads SGHTA; CDR2 reads FQGNSA. CDR3 sequence (DNA): TGTGCCAGCAGCTTAGCCGGCTCTGGGGCCAACGTCCTGACTTTC. It encodes CASSLAGSGANVLTF.

This clonotype was counted many times. This chain joins TRBV7-8 and TRBJ1-4, with D hard to call. Trimming took off 0 bases at V and 4 bases at J, with 0 bases between the two ends. Germline V lookup: CDR1 SGHVS, CDR2 FQNEAQ. The CDR3 has 12 amino acids. CDR3 amino acids: CASSLANEKLFF. The DNA of the CDR3 is TGTGCCAGCAGCTTAGCTAATGAAAAACTGTTTTTT.

The chain links TRBV4-3 to TRBJ2-3, with D tentatively TRBD2 (6 bases). Germline assignment: CDR1 LGHNA and CDR2 YSLEER. Trimming cost V 2 bases and J 1 base, with 10 bases left between them. CDR3 length equals 15 residues. The CDR3 loop is CASSQRWGGTDTQYF. The DNA for the CDR3 is TGCGCCAGCAGCCAACGGTGGGGGGGCACAGATACGCAGTATTTT.

V gene TRBV12-5 combines with J gene TRBJ2-5, with D unresolved. V was pared by 1 base and J by 3 bases, with 6 bases between. The CDR3 runs 13 residues. Germline V lookup: CDR1 LGHNT, CDR2 FRNRAP. As DNA, the CDR3 is TGTGCTAGTGGTTTGGACTTAGAAGAGACCCAGTACTTC. Protein sequence: CASGLDLEETQYF.

This clonotype was found a few times. The chain uses TRBV20-1 and TRBJ1-2; TRBD1 agrees at 9 bases. Germline CDR1 is DFQATT and CDR2 is SNEGSKA (reference sequence). There are 13 residues in the CDR3. CDR3 DNA: TGCAGGCCGGGACAGGGCATTAACTATGGCTACACCTTC. Translation: CRPGQGINYGYTF.

This clonotype has ten or more counts. The chain carries TRBV29-1 and TRBJ2-7, with D possibly being TRBD1 (9 bases). The CDR3 contains 14 residues. Germline-derived CDR1 and CDR2 are SQVTM and ANQGSEA. V was trimmed by 6 bases and J by 4 bases, leaving 19 bases between them. The CDR3 coding sequence is TGCAGCGTCCTCGGGGGGGACAGGGTGTACGAGCAGTACTTC. Encoded protein: CSVLGGDRVYEQYF.

This chain links TRBV7-2 with TRBJ2-2, with D perhaps matching TRBD1 or TRBD2 (5 bases each). Trimming took 0 bases from V and 4 from J, leaving 9 bases between them. Per the germline V gene, CDR1 is SGHTA and CDR2 is FQGNSA. The CDR3 extends over 15 amino acids. The CDR3 region has the DNA TGTGCCAGCAGCTTAGCCTTTGGGGGCACCGGGGAGCTGTTTTTT. This encodes CASSLAFGGTGELFF.

V gene TRBV2 combines with J gene TRBJ2-3; TRBD1 is a possible D gene (6 bases). Trimming took 4 bases from V and 8 from J, leaving 16 bases between them. Germline assignment: CDR1 SNHLY and CDR2 FYNNEI. The CDR3 length is 14 residues. Here the CDR3 DNA reads TGTGCCAGCAGTGCTTCACAGGGTGCCCCTACGCAGTATTTT. This sequence encodes CASSASQGAPTQYF.

This clonotype was recorded at least ten times. The rearrangement uses TRBV5-5 and TRBJ2-3; 7 positions agree with TRBD1. V lost 2 bases to trimming and J lost 3 bases; unmatched junction nucleotides: 6. The CDR3 is 15 amino acids. CDR1 and CDR2 from the germline V gene are SGHKS and YYEKEE (reference sequence). CDR3 sequence: CASSFSGQETDTQYF. As DNA, the CDR3 is TGTGCCAGCAGCTTTTCCGGACAGGAGACAGATACGCAGTATTTT.

This clonotype appeared many times. The chain has TRBV7-9 and TRBJ2-7; 7 bases align to TRBD1. The CDR3 consists of 13 residues. The V gene end was trimmed by 4 bases and the J gene end by 1 base; junction bases not matched to a gene: 1. CDR1 is SEHNR, CDR2 FQNEAQ, per germline (reference sequence). The CDR3 spells CASSWDRSYEQYF. In DNA, the CDR3 is TGTGCCAGCAGCTGGGACAGATCCTACGAGCAGTACTTC.

This clonotype was observed many times. V gene TRBV5-1 combines with J gene TRBJ1-2; D might be TRBD1 (5 bases). Trimming stripped 0 bases from V and 7 bases from J, with 19 bases between. This CDR3 has 16 residues. Germline CDR1 and CDR2: SGHRS and YFSETQ. CDR3 coding DNA: TGCGCCAGCAGCTTGGCGGGGCGTTTCACCCCCTTTGGCTACACCTTC. Translation: CASSLAGRFTPFGYTF.

V and J are TRBV5-1 and TRBJ2-5; 10 bases align to TRBD2. V shed 0 bases, J shed 3 bases, and the junction held 5 bases outside the gene matches. There are 16 residues in the CDR3. The germline gives CDR1 SGHRS, CDR2 YFSETQ. Written as DNA, the CDR3 is TGCGCCAGCAGCTTGGTACTAGCGGGGTTTAAAGAGACCCAGTACTTC. Translated, it gives CASSLVLAGFKETQYF.